This T cell receptor beta chain was recorded in a study of T cells in localized non-small cell lung cancer. Findings and limits, study-wide: Only one tumor region went through sequencing, so heterogeneity may still be there. The study detected a median roughly 61 of the top 100 tumor clones in adjacent lung. Adjacent uninvolved lung had the highest clonality, suggesting focused antigen responses. A denser population of T cells in blood accompanied longer overall survival.

The germline gives CDR1 MNHEY, CDR2 SVGAGI. With 8 bases removed from V and 1 base from J, the gap between germline ends came to 9 bases. CDR3 length: 12 amino acids. Worth noting for this clone: Its matching antigen is unknown.

Measured with immunoSEQ multiplex PCR; TCRdb has only the in-frame clones, and not every one. The sample lists 30,000 to 40,000 clones; over 65% were seen once. The chain joins TRBV6-5 to TRBJ2-7, with D possibly being TRBD1 (5 bases). Sequences were derived from peripheral blood, sampled before any cancer treatment. The sequence derives from a male donor aged 60 or over with stage II squamous cell lung carcinoma. CDR3 sequence reads: CASQGSSYEQYF. CDR3 nucleotides: TGTGCCAGCCAGGGTTCTTCCTACGAGCAGTACTTC.